This T cell receptor (beta chain) originates from a study of shared clonotypes between healthy human individuals. The wider study: Participating donors consisted of two women and a few men aged 18 to 49.

TCRdb's table, derived via immunoSEQ multiplex PCR, lists solely in-frame clones and lacks some. The sample includes 190,000 or so clones, roughly 93% of them seen just once. The trim removed 2 bases at V and 4 bases at J, leaving 6 bases unmatched. This CDR3 is 15 amino acids long. Germline CDR1 reads SGHRS; CDR2 reads YFSETQ. It was into CD45RA+ naive and CD45RA-negative memory subsets that the CD4+ cells were split. This chain links TRBV5-1 with TRBJ2-7; TRBD2 matches at 10 bases. Specimen: naive CD4+ T cells sorted from blood. Subset of the sample: CD45RA+ positively selected. This TCR came from a woman aged 25 to 39 in good health. The CDR3 nucleotides read TGCGCCAGCAGCTTCCTAGCGGGAGTATCATACGAGCAGTACTTC. Translated, it gives CASSFLAGVSYEQYF.